The 16 T cell receptor beta chains below come from one sample, sequenced in a study of blood T cells in healthy people across ages. Primed by a sample-barcoded 5' primer and a J-beta primer mix, a second PCR proceeded for 7 to 11 cycles. Using its own MiXCR run on the 5' RACE reads, TCRdb lists one record per CDR3 protein. The table shows roughly 1.9 million distinct CDR3 sequences, with about 39% occurring only once. The sequencing input was blood. The receptors were gathered from a human donor in good health.

The V gene is TRBV29-1, the J gene TRBJ2-6, with D uncertain. Germline values: CDR1 SQVTM, CDR2 ANQGSEA. Trimming removed 6 bases at V and 4 bases at J, with 13 bases between. This CDR3 has 14 amino acids. The CDR3 DNA reads as TGCAGCGTCGGGCAGATTCTCGGGGCCAACGTCCTGACTTTC. Translated: CSVGQILGANVLTF.

The J gene is TRBJ2-3, the V gene TRBV12-3 or TRBV12-4; 8 nucleotides align to TRBD1. The CDR3 covers 18 residues. With 5 bases clipped from V and 4 bases from J, the junction kept 17 bases outside the gene matches. The CDR3 here is CASSIHSPTGVGSDTQYF. CDR3 in DNA: TGTGCCAGCAGTATCCATAGCCCGACAGGGGTGGGTTCAGATACGCAGTATTTT.

V and J are TRBV12-3 or TRBV12-4 and TRBJ1-2; 9 bases map to TRBD1. The trim removed 3 bases at V and 6 bases at J, leaving 8 bases unmatched. This CDR3 has 15 amino acids. Here the CDR3 DNA reads TGTGCCAGCAGTTTGTTGGGACAGGGAGTGGATGGCTACACCTTC. This codes for CASSLLGQGVDGYTF.

This sequence joins TRBV28 and TRBJ2-1; 10 bases are shared with TRBD2. CDR1 and CDR2 from the germline V gene are MDHEN and SYDVKM. The CDR3 contains 17 residues. The ends lost 7 bases at V and 7 bases at J; junction bases unmatched: 16. The CDR3 bases are TGTGCCAGCAAGCGGACTAGCGGCCCCACTTCAGGGAATGAGCAGTTCTTC. As protein: CASKRTSGPTSGNEQFF.

This clonotype was seen a handful of times. J is TRBJ2-7 and V is TRBV20-1; 9 bases map to TRBD1. The CDR3 is made up of 15 amino acids. V shed 6 bases and J 5 bases; nucleotides not matched to a gene: 14. Germline CDR1 and CDR2: DFQATT and SNEGSKA (reference sequence). CDR3 sequence (DNA): TGCAGTGCCGAATACCGGGACAGGGCCGTGAACGAGCAGTACTTC. The encoded protein is CSAEYRDRAVNEQYF.

This clonotype was detected only a few times. The junction departs from germline at one end; a sequencing error may be responsible. V is TRBV7-2 and J is TRBJ1-2; 9 bases fit TRBD1. The CDR3 extends over 15 amino acids. The V gene's germline CDR1 is SGHTA and CDR2 FQGNSA. The CDR3 bases are TGTGCCAGCAGTCCGACAGGGGGAGATAACTATGGCTGCACCTTC. The encoded protein is CASSPTGGDNYGCTF.

Written as DNA, the CDR3 is TGTGCCAGCAGCTTTCCGATCGGCCTGGGAGGGACCCAGTACTTC. Translated, it gives CASSFPIGLGGTQYF. V usage is TRBV5-4 and J usage is TRBJ2-5, with D maybe TRBD2 (6 bases). Trimming took 2 bases from V and 7 from J, leaving 18 bases between them. The germline CDR1 and CDR2 sequences are SGHNT and YYREEE (reference sequence). This CDR3 contains 15 residues.

The genes are TRBV11-2 and TRBJ1-1, with D possibly being TRBD1 (5 bases). The CDR3 loop spans 11 amino acids. Germline V lookup: CDR1 SGHAT, CDR2 FQNNGV. Trimming cost V 1 base and J 11 bases, with 8 bases left between them. The CDR3 DNA reads TGTGCCAGCAGCTTAGGGGACTCGGCTTTCTTT. Translation gives CASSLGDSAFF.

V usage is TRBV9 and J usage is TRBJ2-4; D not resolved. The better agreement between TRBJ2-7 and the DNA end casts doubt on the J call. The germline CDR1 and CDR2 sequences are SGDLS and YYNGEE. The CDR3 consists of 15 residues. The CDR3 loop is CASSPTRTLYYEQYF. The CDR3 DNA reads as TGTGCCAGCAGCCCCACCAGGACGCTTTACTACGAGCAGTACTTC.

Worth noting for this clonotype: One end of the junction does not line up with germline, which may come from a read error. This chain links TRBV20-1 with TRBJ1-4, with D possibly being TRBD1 (5 bases). This CDR3 has 14 amino acids. From germline, CDR1 is DFQATT and CDR2 SNEGSKA (reference sequence). CDR3 sequence reads: CSAARQSTNEELFF. The CDR3 DNA reads as TGCAGTGCTGCCCGACAGTCAACAAATGAAGAACTGTTTTTT.

Of note for this clonotype: An end of the junction differs from the germline gene, which may be a read error. The chain joins TRBV6-1 to TRBJ1-2; D not resolved. CDR3 length equals 15 residues. Germline V gene lookup returns CDR1 MNHNS and CDR2 SASEGT. Here the CDR3 DNA reads TGTGCCAGCAGTGAAGTTGAATTAGCTAACTATGGCTGCACCTTC. This sequence encodes CASSEVELANYGCTF.

This chain joins TRBV20-1 and TRBJ2-4, with D maybe TRBD1 (6 bases). The better agreement between TRBJ2-7 and the DNA end casts doubt on the J call. CDR1 is DFQATT, CDR2 SNEGSKA, per germline (reference sequence). This CDR3 comprises 15 residues. The DNA for the CDR3 is TGCAGTGCTAGAGGTGAGACAGGAAACTCCTACGAGCAGTACTTC. Translating gives CSARGETGNSYEQYF.

The chain joins TRBV27 to TRBJ2-7; maybe TRBD1 (7 bases). V gave up 3 bases and J gave up 5 bases, with 14 bases separating them. The CDR3 is 14 residues long. Germline V CDR1 and CDR2: MNHEY, SMNVEV (reference sequence). CDR3 sequence: CASSFGGGENEQYF. CDR3 DNA: TGTGCCAGCAGTTTTGGAGGGGGCGAAAACGAGCAGTACTTC.

The J gene is TRBJ2-3, the V gene TRBV12-3 or TRBV12-4; TRBD2 agrees at 10 bases. CDR3 length equals 12 residues. Trimming at V came to 6 bases and at J to 10 bases, leaving 4 bases not matched to a gene. The CDR3, as DNA: TGTGCCAGCAGACCCAGCGGGGGGGCGCAGTATTTT. This sequence encodes CASRPSGGAQYF.

The chain joins TRBV7-2 to TRBJ1-2; no definite D call. The CDR3 contains 15 residues. Germline V lookup: CDR1 SGHTA, CDR2 FQGNSA. V lost 5 bases to trimming and J lost 3 bases, with 16 bases between them. The CDR3 region has the DNA TGTGCCAGCAGCGCAAACCGGGGATCGGACTATGGCTACACCTTC. Its protein is CASSANRGSDYGYTF.

This clonotype was detected ten times or more. The chain has TRBV29-1 and TRBJ2-5, with TRBD2 matching over 7 bases. V was clipped by 4 bases and J by 2 bases; unmatched bases: 13. The CDR3 totals 16 residues. CDR1 is SQVTM, CDR2 ANQGSEA, per germline. This CDR3 is CSVVLAEVVNQETQYF. The CDR3 nucleotides are TGCAGCGTTGTGCTAGCGGAGGTCGTAAATCAAGAGACCCAGTACTTC.